Listed below are T cell receptor beta chains from one sample, sequenced in a study of control samples from healthy donors and cancer patients. Profiling relied on immunoSEQ multiplex PCR, and the TCRdb table lists in-frame clones only, not all of them. Here the sample spans fewer than 200,000 clones, around 87% being singletons. Specimen: blood. All receptors derive from a woman between 45 and 65 years old in good health. Each CDR3 is given with its conserved first and last residue. Fields, in order: CDR3 length, V gene, clone size, J gene, D gene, CDR3 DNA, CDR3 protein. A D gene is named only where the DNA matches it firmly. The size of a clone is reported for some rows only, either as once, few or many, or as a class for expanded clones.

15	TRBV6-5	NA	TRBJ2-3	NA	TGTGCCAGCAGCTACGGCCATACGGGTGCCGATACGCAGTATTTT	CASSYGHTGADTQYF
14	TRBV2	NA	TRBJ2-3	NA	TGTGCCAGCACCCTGATGGGGATTGCAGATACGCAGTATTTT	CASTLMGIADTQYF
14	TRBV19	NA	TRBJ2-3	NA	TGTGCCAGTAGTATAAGACAGGTTAAAGATACGCAGTATTTT	CASSIRQVKDTQYF
14	TRBV5-1	NA	TRBJ2-7	TRBD1	TGCGCCAGCAGCCCCGGGACAGCCGGCTACGAGCAGTACTTC	CASSPGTAGYEQYF
16	TRBV7-9	NA	TRBJ2-7	NA	TGTGCCAGCAGCTTAACAGACCCTATACTCTCCTACGAGCAGTACTTC	CASSLTDPILSYEQYF
11	TRBV10-3	NA	TRBJ2-5	NA	TGTGCCGGAGGAGGGGGAGAGACCCAGTACTTC	CAGGGGETQYF
21	TRBV9	NA	TRBJ2-6	TRBD1	TGTGCCAGCAGCGTAGGACTCGACAGGGGGCGTCGAAGCTCTGGGGCCAACGTCCTGACTTTC	CASSVGLDRGRRSSGANVLTF
14	TRBV2	NA	TRBJ1-1	TRBD1	TGTGCCAGCAGGGGGTCCCAGGGGGACACTGAAGCTTTCTTT	CASRGSQGDTEAFF
13	TRBV7-9	NA	TRBJ2-5	NA	TGTGCCAGCAGCCCGGAGAGCCAAGAGACCCAGTACTTC	CASSPESQETQYF
14	TRBV5-1	NA	TRBJ2-5	NA	TGCGCCAGCAGCTTATACACCAACCAAGAGACCCAGTACTTC	CASSLYTNQETQYF
17	TRBV7-2	NA	TRBJ2-3	NA	TGTGCCAGCAGCTCGGTAGGGACGGCCGCCCGCACAGATACGCAGTATTTT	CASSSVGTAARTDTQYF
14	TRBV24-1	NA	TRBJ1-6	NA	TGTGCCACCAGTGAAGGGGACTATAATTCACCCCTCCACTTT	CATSEGDYNSPLHF
14	TRBV7-8	NA	TRBJ2-3	NA	TGTGCCAGCAGCTTAGGGACTCGCACAGATACGCAGTATTTT	CASSLGTRTDTQYF
15	TRBV3-1/TRBV3-2	NA	TRBJ2-1	TRBD2	TGTGCCAGCAGCCAAGACCCGGCTAGTGGGGGGGTGGTCTTCTTC	CASSQDPASGGVVFF
13	TRBV9	NA	TRBJ1-1	NA	TGTGCCAGCAGCGTAGAAGGCGACGGAAGGACTTTCTTT	CASSVEGDGRTFF
12	TRBV24-1	NA	TRBJ1-2	NA	TGTGCCACCAGTAAGGGACTCGGTGGCTACACCTTC	CATSKGLGGYTF
13	TRBV7-9	NA	TRBJ1-1	NA	TGTGCCAGCAGCCCCGGACTTAACACTGAAGCTTTCTTT	CASSPGLNTEAFF
11	TRBV18	NA	TRBJ1-2	NA	TGTGCCAGCTCACCCCAACGAGGCTACACCTTC	CASSPQRGYTF
11	TRBV5-5	NA	TRBJ1-1	NA	TGTGCCAGGGATCAGGGCACTGAAGCTTTCTTT	CARDQGTEAFF
16	TRBV19	NA	TRBJ2-1	TRBD2	TGTGCCAGTAGACGACTAGCGGGAGGCTTTCGGCATGAGCAGTTCTTC	CASRRLAGGFRHEQFF
15	TRBV7-2	once	TRBJ2-4	TRBD2	TGTGCCAGCAGCTTAGATGCGGGGGGGCTGGGCATTCAGTACTTC	CASSLDAGGLGIQYF
15	TRBV19	NA	TRBJ1-1	NA	TGTGCCAGTAGTCGAAATGGGGGGTACGGCACTGAAGCTTTCTTT	CASSRNGGYGTEAFF
13	TRBV2	few	TRBJ2-3	TRBD1	TGTGCCACGGGACAGGAGATCACAGATACGCAGTATTTT	CATGQEITDTQYF
15	TRBV3-1/TRBV3-2	NA	TRBJ2-7	TRBD1	TGTGCCAGCAGCCCATCAGGGGGCCGAGGCTACGAGCAGTACTTC	CASSPSGGRGYEQYF
15	TRBV18	NA	TRBJ1-2	NA	TGTGCCAGCTCACCAGACAGGCAAGCTAACTATGGCTACACCTTC	CASSPDRQANYGYTF
15	TRBV6-5	NA	TRBJ1-6	NA	TGTGCCAGCAGGGAGGATTTCTCCTATAATTCACCCCTCCACTTT	CASREDFSYNSPLHF
12	TRBV12-3/TRBV12-4	NA	TRBJ1-2	TRBD1	TGTGTCACAACAGGGGGGAACTATGGCTACACCTTC	CVTTGGNYGYTF
15	TRBV28	once	TRBJ2-5	TRBD1	TGTGCCAGCAGTTTACCCCAAGGGGGCAAAGAGACCCAGTACTTC	CASSLPQGGKETQYF
17	TRBV25-1	NA	TRBJ1-2	TRBD1	TGTGCCAGCAGTGAGTCACCGGGACAGGGGGCGAACTATGGCTACACCTTC	CASSESPGQGANYGYTF
11	TRBV2	NA	TRBJ2-2	NA	TGTGCCAGCCGCAGACCCGGGGAGCTGTTTTTT	CASRRPGELFF
15	TRBV28	NA	TRBJ1-2	TRBD1	TGTGCCAGCAGTAGAGAGACAGGGGGTAACTATGGCTACACCTTC	CASSRETGGNYGYTF
16	TRBV7-3	once	TRBJ2-2	TRBD1	TGTGCCAGCAGCTCCCGGGACAGGGTACACACCGGGGAGCTGTTTTTT	CASSSRDRVHTGELFF